What follows are 27 T cell receptor beta chains derived from one specimen sequenced in a study of T cell clonality in common variable immunodeficiency. Assay: immunoSEQ multiplex PCR; the TCRdb copy retains only in-frame clones and omits some. This repertoire lists about 52,000 clones without singletons; 1.8% sits in the top ten. Sequenced material: peripheral blood mononuclear cells. These receptors originate from a person aged 18 to 75 in good health.

This clone appeared many times. The observed sequence ends 3 residues before the CDR3 terminus, with the missing tail filled in from the germline J gene. The V gene is TRBV7-2, the J gene TRBJ1-3; no clear D gene. CDR3 length: 12 residues. CDR1 SGHTA and CDR2 FQGNSA come from the germline V gene. V was clipped by 3 bases and J by 4 bases, with 4 bases between them. CDR3 in amino acids: CASSFVGNTIYF. CDR3 DNA, as far as it was read: TGTGCCAGCAGCTTCGTAGGAAACACC.

The sample holds many counts of this clone. The read terminates 3 residues ahead of where the CDR3 ends, so the germline J gene completes it. This chain uses TRBV12-3 or TRBV12-4 with TRBJ2-2; D perhaps matches TRBD2 (5 bases). The ends were cut back, 7 bases at V and 3 bases at J, with 15 bases in the middle. This CDR3 has 15 amino acids. The DNA read from the CDR3 is TGTGCCAGCACCATTGCTGGACTTTACACCGGGGAG. Protein: CASTIAGLYTGE. In full, the CDR3 reads CASTIAGLYTGELFF.

This clone was detected a few times. The missing CDR3 end, 3 residues past where the read stops, is filled in from the germline J gene. The J gene is TRBJ1-4, the V gene TRBV20-1, with D maybe TRBD1 (5 bases). The germline gives CDR1 DFQATT, CDR2 SNEGSKA (reference sequence). CDR3 length: 12 residues. V dropped 3 bases and J dropped 6 bases, with 8 bases sitting between them. CDR3 DNA, as far as it was read: TGCAGTGCTAGTTGGGGGGATGAAAAA. It encodes CSASWGDEK. The whole CDR3 is CSASWGDEKLFF.

Ten or more counts support this clone. The read ends 3 residues early relative to the CDR3; the germline J gene fills the gap. The chain carries TRBV2 and TRBJ2-2; D gene uncertain. Per germline, CDR1 SNHLY and CDR2 FYNNEI. The V end was cut by 4 bases, the J end by 1 base, with 4 bases between. The CDR3 is made up of 13 amino acids. CDR3 loop: CASSVQNTGELFF. CDR3 DNA (partial): TGTGCCAGCAGTGTACAGAACACCGGGGAG.

This clone was seen many times. The read ends 3 residues early relative to the CDR3; the germline J gene fills the gap. The chain links TRBV6-1 to TRBJ1-6; D is possibly TRBD1 (5 bases). This CDR3 has 15 residues. Trimming shortened V by 3 bases and J by 2 bases, and 8 bases separated the two germline ends. The germline CDR1 and CDR2 sequences are MNHNS and SASEGT. The DNA read from the CDR3 is TGTGCCAGCAGTGAGGGGCACACCTATAATTCACCC. Encoded protein: CASSEGHTYNSP. The CDR3 reads in full as CASSEGHTYNSPLHF.

The table lists this clone with many counts. The CDR3 goes on 3 residues after the read ends, and that part is filled in from the germline J gene. The V call is TRBV5-1, the J call TRBJ2-7, with a tentative D call TRBD1 (5 bases). The germline V gene has CDR1 SGHRS and CDR2 YFSETQ. Trimming took 0 bases from V and 4 from J, leaving 11 bases between them. This CDR3 is 14 amino acids long. The part of the CDR3 DNA that was read is TGCGCCAGCAGCTTGGACAGGATCGTGTACGAG. Encoded protein: CASSLDRIVYE. The CDR3, in full, reads CASSLDRIVYEQYF.

This clone has ten or more counts. The CDR3 bases that were read are TGTGCCAGTAGTATCGTCGTGGGACAGGGGTACGAG. Translating gives CASSIVVGQGYE. The whole CDR3 sequence is CASSIVVGQGYEQYF. The chain is built from TRBV19 and TRBJ2-7; the match to TRBD1 covers 10 bases. The read gets to within 3 residues of the CDR3 end, and the germline J gene fills in the rest. CDR1 and CDR2 (germline): LNHDA, SQIVND (reference sequence). The J segment lost 4 bases and the V segment lost 3 bases, leaving 6 bases of the junction unmatched. The CDR3 contains 15 residues.

This clone was counted at least ten times. The sequence runs out 3 residues before the end of the CDR3; the remainder is reconstructed from the germline J gene. The chain employs TRBV18 and TRBJ1-1; a possible D gene is TRBD1 (5 bases). Germline values: CDR1 KGHSH, CDR2 LQKENI. The CDR3 runs 13 residues. CDR3 amino acids: CASSPPNDSEAFF. The covered CDR3 bases are TGTGCCAGCTCGCCTCCAAATGACAGCGAA.

There are a few counts of this clone. The read gets to within 3 residues of the CDR3 end, and the germline J gene fills in the rest. The chain is built from TRBV11-2 and TRBJ2-7, with 11 bases lining up with TRBD1. The CDR3 runs to 15 residues. Per germline, CDR1 SGHAT and CDR2 FQNNGV. Trimming cost V 4 bases and J 3 bases; bases outside gene matches: 5. The CDR3 sequence is CASSSSGTGGYEQYF. The DNA read from the CDR3 is TGTGCCAGCAGCTCCTCCGGGACAGGGGGCTACGAG.

In its sample, this clone was seen many times. The CDR3 extends 3 residues past the end of the read, so its final part is completed from the germline J gene. The chain combines TRBV6-1 with TRBJ2-7; 8 nucleotides match TRBD1. This CDR3 spans 15 amino acids. Unmatched junction bases numbered 7, after V lost 2 bases and J lost 4 bases. Per germline, CDR1 MNHNS and CDR2 SASEGT. CDR3 protein: CASSESGTGLYEQYF. The CDR3 bases that were read are TGTGCCAGCAGTGAAAGTGGGACAGGCTTATACGAG.

This clone was seen repeatedly, ten times or more. The read falls 3 residues short of the CDR3 end, and the missing part is taken from the germline J gene. This chain uses TRBV10-3 with TRBJ2-3; 7 positions match TRBD1. This CDR3 is built from 16 residues. Per germline, CDR1 ENHRY and CDR2 SYGVKD. Trimming took 6 bases from V and 4 from J; bases not matched to a gene: 13. CDR3 loop: CAISPDLGGAPDTQYF. The sequenced part of the CDR3 DNA is TGTGCCATCAGCCCAGATTTAGGGGGCGCCCCAGATACG.

This clone was counted a few times. Read sequence stops 3 residues before the CDR3 end, and the germline J gene provides the missing end. The chain is built from TRBV18 and TRBJ1-2; TRBD1 might be the D (6 bases). Germline CDR1 KGHSH, CDR2 LQKENI. The CDR3 consists of 15 residues. V dropped 3 bases and J dropped 0 bases, with 11 bases sitting between them. The chain's CDR3 is CASSPGQLPNYGYTF. The CDR3 DNA, read in part, is TGTGCCAGCTCACCTGGACAGCTTCCTAACTATGGC.

At least ten counts were recorded for this clone. The read ends 3 residues early relative to the CDR3; the germline J gene fills the gap. This rearrangement joins TRBV11-2 to TRBJ2-7; tentative D call: TRBD1 (6 bases). CDR3 length equals 13 residues. The V gene lost 5 bases and the J gene lost 6 bases, with 14 bases spanning the gap. The germline CDR1 and CDR2 sequences are SGHAT and FQNNGV. Incomplete CDR3 DNA: TGTGCCAGCAGCCATTCTGCAGGGGCCGAG. Its translation is CASSHSAGAE. The CDR3 reads in full as CASSHSAGAEQYF.

By sample fraction, this clone is medium-sized (0.01 to 0.1%). The read ends 3 residues shy of where the CDR3 ends; the end is completed using the germline J gene. V and J are TRBV19 and TRBJ2-2; weak D call: TRBD2 (5 bases). Per the germline V gene, CDR1 is LNHDA and CDR2 is SQIVND (reference sequence). The CDR3 runs 14 residues. V gave up 6 bases and J gave up 7 bases, with 15 bases separating them. CDR3 residues: CASREILAGGELFF. The CDR3 DNA, read in part, is TGTGCCAGTAGGGAAATCCTTGCGGGCGGGGAG.

This clone was observed at least ten times. The read terminates 3 residues ahead of where the CDR3 ends, so the germline J gene completes it. J is TRBJ2-3 and V is TRBV19; TRBD2 aligns across 9 bases. CDR1 and CDR2 (germline): LNHDA, SQIVND (reference sequence). This CDR3 spans 16 amino acids. Trimming took 4 bases from V and 2 from J; bases not matched to a gene: 7. The sequenced CDR3 bases are TGTGCCAGTAGTAGCCTCCTAGCGGGGAACACAGATACG. Translating it yields CASSSLLAGNTDT. The whole CDR3 reads CASSSLLAGNTDTQYF.

In the case of this clone: The read finishes 3 residues shy of the CDR3 end, and the germline J gene is used to complete it. The chain uses TRBV18 and TRBJ1-1; D is unclear. Germline V gene sequence: CDR1 KGHSH, CDR2 LQKENI. The CDR3 extends over 15 amino acids. V was trimmed by 2 bases and J by 1 base, leaving 11 bases between them. The CDR3 loop is CASSPVAESNTEAFF. The sequenced part of the CDR3 DNA is TGTGCCAGCTCACCAGTCGCAGAATCGAACACTGAA.

This clone was observed at least ten times. The read falls 3 residues short of the CDR3 end, and the missing part is taken from the germline J gene. J is TRBJ2-1 and V is TRBV29-1; D possibly corresponds to TRBD1 (6 bases). Germline V CDR1 and CDR2: SQVTM, ANQGSEA. This CDR3 comprises 14 residues. The V gene lost 7 bases and the J gene lost 9 bases, with 22 bases spanning the gap. The CDR3 reads CSGRQVPEGSEQFF. The part of the CDR3 DNA that was read is TGCAGCGGGAGACAGGTTCCCGAGGGGAGTGAG.

This clone was recorded a few times. Sequencing ends 3 residues short of the CDR3 end; the germline J gene provides the rest. This chain uses TRBV18 with TRBJ1-1; no firm D call. The CDR3 loop spans 13 amino acids. V lost 6 bases and J 2 bases, leaving 10 bases between the germline ends. Germline V CDR1 and CDR2: KGHSH, LQKENI. CDR3 DNA, as far as it was read: TGTGCCAGCTCTCCTACTCTTAACACTGAA. It encodes CASSPTLNTE. The whole CDR3 is CASSPTLNTEAFF.

This clone was recorded at least ten times. With the read ending 3 residues before the CDR3 end, the germline J gene is used to fill in that end. The chain recombines TRBV7-9 with TRBJ1-2; D may be TRBD1 (6 bases). The CDR3 runs 14 residues. CDR1 and CDR2 (germline): SEHNR, FQNEAQ (reference sequence). CDR3 DNA (partial): TGTGCCAGCAGCTCCCGACAGGACACCTACGGC. Its translation is CASSSRQDTYG. The CDR3 in its entirety is CASSSRQDTYGYTF.

This clone was picked up many times. The read finishes 3 residues shy of the CDR3 end, and the germline J gene is used to complete it. This chain joins TRBV6-2 or TRBV6-3 and TRBJ2-7; no firm D call. The CDR3 consists of 14 residues. The V end was cut by 7 bases, the J end by 1 base, with 14 bases between. Germline CDR1 is MNHEY and CDR2 is SVGEGT. The DNA read from the CDR3 is TGTGCCAGCACCCTAACCCTCGGTTCCTACGAG. Its protein is CASTLTLGSYE. The whole CDR3 protein is CASTLTLGSYEQYF.

This clone appeared many times. The CDR3 goes on 3 residues after the read ends, and that part is filled in from the germline J gene. This chain links TRBV5-8 with TRBJ2-7; D might be TRBD2 (6 bases). The V gene's germline CDR1 is SGHTS and CDR2 YDEGEE. V shed 1 base and J shed 5 bases, with 16 bases lying between them. The CDR3 runs to 15 residues. The CDR3 region is CASSLKSQRRDEQYF. Incomplete CDR3 DNA: TGTGCCAGCAGCTTGAAATCCCAGCGGAGGGACGAG.

This clone was seen many times. The read stops 3 residues short of the end of the CDR3; the missing end is completed from the germline J gene. The chain couples TRBV7-2 to TRBJ1-1; the D gene is possibly TRBD1 (5 bases). V shed 1 base and J shed 6 bases, with 12 bases lying between them. The CDR3 consists of 14 residues. Germline loops: CDR1 SGHTA, CDR2 FQGNSA. This chain's CDR3 is CASSLEVWGSEAFF. Incomplete CDR3 DNA: TGTGCCAGCAGCTTAGAGGTGTGGGGCTCTGAA.

There are many counts of this clone. The CDR3 end lies 3 residues beyond the end of the read and is filled in from the germline J gene. Other DNA variants within this sample encode the same CDR3. The chain employs TRBV6-4 and TRBJ2-1; D possibly corresponds to TRBD2 (6 bases). The CDR3 has 15 residues. The germline CDR1 and CDR2 sequences are MRHNA and SNTAGT. Trimming removed 0 bases at V and 1 base at J, with 7 bases between. The CDR3 loop reads CASSDSAGSYNEQFF. CDR3 DNA, as far as it was read: TGTGCCAGCAGTGACTCTGCGGGGTCCTACAATGAG.

In its sample, this clone was seen many times. The read ends 3 residues early relative to the CDR3; the germline J gene fills the gap. The chain has TRBV7-9 and TRBJ2-1; 8 bases match TRBD2. CDR3 length: 14 amino acids. J gave up 9 bases and V 1 base, and 5 bases lay outside the gene matches. Germline CDR1 is SEHNR and CDR2 is FQNEAQ (reference sequence). Partial CDR3 DNA: TGTGCCAGCAGCTTAGACGGCAGCGGGGGTGAG. As protein: CASSLDGSGGE. The CDR3, in full, reads CASSLDGSGGEQFF.

For this clone: The read ends 3 residues early relative to the CDR3; the germline J gene fills the gap. The V and J genes are TRBV20-1 and TRBJ2-7, with TRBD1 matching over 8 bases. The V segment lost 5 bases and the J segment 6 bases; nucleotides outside the gene matches: 12. Per germline, CDR1 DFQATT and CDR2 SNEGSKA (reference sequence). The CDR3 is 14 residues long. The CDR3 here is CSAADRGGVFEQYF. CDR3 DNA (partial): TGCAGTGCTGCCGACAGGGGTGGTGTGTTCGAG.

This clone was picked up many times. The CDR3 goes on 3 residues after the read ends, and that part is filled in from the germline J gene. The J gene is TRBJ2-3, the V gene TRBV19, with a weak D call TRBD2 (5 bases). The CDR3 spans 13 residues. Trimming removed 6 bases at V and 4 bases at J, with 11 bases between. Looked up from germline, CDR1 is LNHDA and CDR2 is SQIVND (reference sequence). CDR3 residues: CASSQRRADTQYF. CDR3 DNA (partial): TGTGCCAGTAGCCAACGGCGGGCAGATACG. The complete variable domain, with remaining parts taken from reference TRBV19 and TRBJ2-3, reads DGGITQSPKYLFRKEGQNVTLSCEQNLNHDAMYWYRQDPGQGLRLIYYSQIVNDFQKGDIAEGYSVSREKKESFPLTVTSAQKNPTAFYLCASSQRRADTQYFGPGTRLTVL.

This clone occurred many times. The sequence runs out 3 residues before the end of the CDR3; the remainder is reconstructed from the germline J gene. The chain uses TRBV6-2 or TRBV6-3 and TRBJ2-3; D is perhaps TRBD1 (5 bases). The germline V gene has CDR1 MNHEY and CDR2 SVGEGT. CDR3 length: 16 amino acids. Trimming pared 0 bases from V and 5 bases from J, leaving 15 bases between. Partial CDR3 DNA: TGTGCCAGCAGTTACTCCTTCAAGGGGTTAAAAGATACG. Residues: CASSYSFKGLKDT. The CDR3 in its entirety is CASSYSFKGLKDTQYF.